A single sample is the source of the 17 T cell receptor beta chains below, sequenced in a study of Ad26.COV2.S vaccination and SARS-CoV-2 variants. The protocol was immunoSEQ multiplex PCR, while the TCRdb copy is restricted to in-frame clones and leaves out a portion. The sample lists 300,000 to 450,000 clones; more than 75% were seen once. Treatment of the sample: about 20 received Ad26.COV2.S at low or high dose, single or two shots; 5 received placebo; per-sample allocation not given. Collection of the samples took place on day 63 after the first injection of vaccine or placebo. Sequences were derived from peripheral blood, sampled in a trial of Ad26.COV2.S vaccine versus placebo. These receptors originate from a person between 18 and 59 years old who received the Ad26.COV2.S COVID-19 vaccine or a placebo.

This clone has a handful of counts. The chain links TRBV10-1 to TRBJ1-6, with D unresolved. The V gene lost 4 bases and the J gene lost 7 bases, with 11 bases spanning the gap. CDR1 and CDR2 (germline): WNHNN, SYGVQD (reference sequence). CDR3 length equals 14 residues. The CDR3 coding sequence is TGCGCCAGCAGTGCCCCGGGCCAAAATTCACCCCTCCACTTT. Protein sequence: CASSAPGQNSPLHF.

V and J are TRBV9 and TRBJ2-7; 8 bases map to TRBD1. Germline CDR1 SGDLS, CDR2 YYNGEE. V dropped 4 bases and J dropped 3; count of bases not matched to a gene: 12. This CDR3 spans 16 amino acids. CDR3 amino acids: CASSPLGGQVLYEQYF. Written as DNA, the CDR3 is TGTGCCAGCAGCCCCTTAGGGGGACAGGTCCTCTACGAGCAGTACTTC. Drawing the rest from reference TRBV9 and TRBJ2-7, the complete variable domain is DSGVTQTPKHLITATGQRVTLRCSPRSGDLSVYWYQQSLDQGLQFLIQYYNGEERAKGNILERFSAQQFPDLHSELNLSSLELGDSALYFCASSPLGGQVLYEQYFGPGTRLTVT.

V is TRBV6-2 or TRBV6-3 and J is TRBJ2-2, with D possibly matching TRBD1 (5 bases). The ends were cut back, 3 bases at V and 10 bases at J, with 12 bases in the middle. The CDR3 consists of 13 residues. Germline lookup yields CDR1 MNHEY and CDR2 SVGEGT. The CDR3 loop is CASSYVRREELFF. CDR3 nucleotide sequence: TGTGCCAGCAGTTATGTACGCAGGGAGGAGCTGTTTTTT.

The CDR3 DNA sequence: TGCGCCAGCAGCTTGATGGCAGAGCCCTATGGCTACACCTTC. Protein: CASSLMAEPYGYTF. J is TRBJ1-2 and V is TRBV5-1, with D unclear. The CDR3 is 14 amino acids. CDR1 and CDR2 from the germline V gene are SGHRS and YFSETQ. V shed 1 base and J shed 4 bases, with 11 bases lying between them. Variable domain in full (rest from reference TRBV5-1 and TRBJ1-2): KAGVTQTPRYLIKTRGQQVTLSCSPISGHRSVSWYQQTPGQGLQFLFEYFSETQRNKGNFPGRFSGRQFSNSRSEMNVSTLELGDSALYLCASSLMAEPYGYTFGSGTRLTVV.

J is TRBJ1-2 and V is TRBV5-1; unclear D gene. Germline CDR1 SGHRS, CDR2 YFSETQ. The CDR3 totals 14 residues. V gave up 0 bases and J gave up 5 bases, with 11 bases separating them. Here the CDR3 DNA reads TGCGCCAGCAGCTTGGAGTCGGTAGCTTATGGCTACACCTTC. This sequence encodes CASSLESVAYGYTF.

The chain uses TRBV7-2 and TRBJ2-2; 9 bases agree with TRBD2. The V gene end was trimmed by 0 bases and the J gene end by 7 bases; junction bases not matched to a gene: 0. CDR3 length: 14 residues. Germline V gene lookup returns CDR1 SGHTA and CDR2 FQGNSA. The CDR3 protein is CASSLAAGGGELFF. The CDR3 bases are TGTGCCAGCAGCTTAGCAGCGGGGGGCGGGGAGCTGTTTTTT.

The chain is built from TRBV15 and TRBJ1-1; possible D gene TRBD1, 6 bases. The CDR3 runs 13 residues. V was pared by 2 bases and J by 6 bases, with 10 bases between. The germline V gene encodes CDR1 LNHNV and CDR2 YYDKDF (reference sequence). The CDR3 coding sequence is TGTGCCACCAGCAGAAAACAGGGCTCTGAAGCTTTCTTT. Translating it yields CATSRKQGSEAFF. Based on the CDR3 plus reference TRBV15 and TRBJ1-1, the full variable domain is DAMVIQNPRYQVTQFGKPVTLSCSQTLNHNVMYWYQQKSSQAPKLLFHYYDKDFNNEADTPDNFQSRRPNTSFCFLDIRSPGLGDTAMYLCATSRKQGSEAFFGQGTRLTVV.

In DNA, the CDR3 is TGTGCCAGCAAGGAGGGGTTATTATCCTACGAGCAGTACTTC. This sequence encodes CASKEGLLSYEQYF. The chain links TRBV6-5 to TRBJ2-7; a possible D gene is TRBD2 (6 bases). Germline V lookup: CDR1 MNHEY, CDR2 SVGAGI. The length of the CDR3 is 14 residues. V shed 7 bases and J shed 1 base, with 14 bases lying between them.

Here the CDR3 reads CASSQDSLAATQYF. Here the CDR3 DNA reads TGTGCCAGCAGCCAAGACTCCCTTGCGGCGACCCAGTACTTC. V and J are TRBV4-2 and TRBJ2-5; D gene uncertain. The CDR3 has 14 amino acids. Germline V gene lookup returns CDR1 LGHNA and CDR2 YNFKEQ. V was clipped by 0 bases and J by 7 bases, with 12 bases between them.

The chain recombines TRBV7-8 with TRBJ2-7, with a weak D call TRBD1 (5 bases). Germline CDR1 reads SGHVS; CDR2 reads FQNEAQ. CDR3 size: 13 residues. V gave up 1 base and J gave up 2 bases, with 6 bases separating them. CDR3 sequence (DNA): TGTGCCAGCAGCTTAGGGGGCCCCTACGAGCAGTACTTC. It codes for CASSLGGPYEQYF.

V is TRBV5-4 and J is TRBJ1-5; a possible D gene is TRBD1 (6 bases). CDR1 SGHNT and CDR2 YYREEE come from the germline V gene (reference sequence). The CDR3 is 15 residues long. The V and J ends lost 0 bases and 1 base respectively, with 8 bases between them. The CDR3 reads CASSLGRGSNQPQHF. As DNA, the CDR3 is TGTGCCAGCAGCTTGGGCAGGGGAAGCAATCAGCCCCAGCATTTT.

The chain is built from TRBV18 and TRBJ2-1; TRBD2 agrees at 11 bases. CDR3 length: 17 residues. V shed 4 bases and J 2 bases; nucleotides not matched to a gene: 7. Per germline, CDR1 KGHSH and CDR2 LQKENI. CDR3 nucleotides: TGTGCCAGCTCACAGGCCGGGACTAGCGGCGCCTACAATGAGCAGTTCTTC. Translation: CASSQAGTSGAYNEQFF.

The genes are TRBV6-7 and TRBJ2-2, with D possibly TRBD2 on 6 matching bases. TRBV6-7 is identified as an open reading frame with a role that is uncertain. With 6 bases removed from V and 12 bases from J, the gap between germline ends came to 26 bases. The CDR3 sequence is 16 residues long. The CDR3: CASSLLMGGTGCKLFF. Here the CDR3 DNA reads TGTGCCAGCAGCCTACTAATGGGGGGTACCGGGTGCAAGCTGTTTTTT.

The chain employs TRBV2 and TRBJ1-6; 7 nucleotides match TRBD1. The CDR3 loop spans 13 amino acids. The junction had 1 base not matched to a gene; V was cut back by 6 bases and J by 5 bases. In germline, CDR1 is SNHLY, CDR2 FYNNEI. This CDR3 is CASRGQNNSPLHF. As DNA, the CDR3 is TGTGCCAGCAGGGGACAGAATAATTCACCCCTCCACTTT.

The chain carries TRBV7-9 and TRBJ2-7; 8 bases line up with TRBD1. This CDR3 comprises 15 residues. Trimming at V came to 0 bases and at J to 4 bases, leaving 5 bases not matched to a gene. The germline V gene has CDR1 SEHNR and CDR2 FQNEAQ (reference sequence). CDR3 protein: CASSLAQGAAYEQYF. The CDR3 nucleotides read TGTGCCAGCAGCTTAGCCCAGGGGGCGGCGTACGAGCAGTACTTC.

Concerning this clone itself: The sample holds other DNA sequences that translate to the same CDR3. The rearrangement links TRBV30 to TRBJ2-3, with 8 bases fitting TRBD2. V trimming: 2 bases; J trimming: 2 bases; junction bases outside the gene matches: 3. CDR3 length: 14 amino acids. Germline assignment: CDR1 GTSNPN and CDR2 SVGIG (reference sequence). CDR3 coding DNA: TGTGCCTGGAGTCTAGCGGGCACCACAGATACGCAGTATTTT. Protein: CAWSLAGTTDTQYF. Complete variable domain (other parts from reference TRBV30 and TRBJ2-3): SQTIHQWPATLVQPVGSPLSLECTVEGTSNPNLYWYRQAAGRGLQLLFYSVGIGQISSEVPQNLSASRPQDRQFILSSKKLLLSDSGFYLCAWSLAGTTDTQYFGPGTRLTVL.

J is TRBJ2-1 and V is TRBV5-1; D is undetermined. Germline V CDR1 and CDR2: SGHRS, YFSETQ. This CDR3 has 15 residues. Trimming cost V 4 bases and J 7 bases, with 18 bases left between them. The CDR3 region is CASSPVQYQANEQFF. The DNA of the CDR3 is TGCGCCAGCAGCCCCGTTCAGTATCAGGCGAATGAGCAGTTCTTC.